This T cell receptor beta chain comes out of a study of blood T cell repertoires in COVID-19. Study as a whole: The United States, Italy and Spain were the sources of the acute and convalescent COVID-19 samples.

The CDR3 is made up of 17 amino acids. Those enrolled, adults aged 18 to 89 years, came from 20 to 25 US areas. It was within 2 weeks before study entry that exposed participants met a COVID-19 case. Original data processing: Estimation of nucleated cell counts was performed using reference gene primer amplification. Clones were sequenced by immunoSEQ multiplex PCR, and TCRdb holds only the in-frame ones, with some missing. V and J calls and clone size follow that table, whereas D and trimming were derived from the DNA. The sample has about 430,000 clones, about 88% seen once; the top ten hold approximately 1.5%.

Material for sequencing was PBMCs or T cells enriched from blood (not recorded which). This clonotype was sampled from a young woman who had been exposed to COVID-19. The chain joins TRBV21-1 to TRBJ1-4; TRBD1 is the table's D call and was not checked against the DNA. TRBV21-1 is given as a pseudogene. CDR3 DNA sequence: TGTGCCAGCAGCAAAAGGGCAGCAGGGGGAACTAATGAAAAACTGTTTTTT. This sequence encodes CASSKRAAGGTNEKLFF.